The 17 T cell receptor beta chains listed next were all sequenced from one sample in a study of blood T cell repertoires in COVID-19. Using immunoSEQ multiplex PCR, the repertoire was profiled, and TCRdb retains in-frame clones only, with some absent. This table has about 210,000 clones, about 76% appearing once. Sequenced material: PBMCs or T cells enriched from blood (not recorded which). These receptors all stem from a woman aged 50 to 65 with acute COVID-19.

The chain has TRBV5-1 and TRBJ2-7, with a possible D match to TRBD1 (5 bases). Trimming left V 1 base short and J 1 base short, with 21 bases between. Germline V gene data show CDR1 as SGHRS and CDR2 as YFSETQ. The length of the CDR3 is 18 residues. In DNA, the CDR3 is TGCGCCAGCAGCTTGTCCAGTTATCGGGCAGGGCGATCCTACGAGCAGTACTTC. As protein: CASSLSSYRAGRSYEQYF. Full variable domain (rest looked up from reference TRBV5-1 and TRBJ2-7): KAGVTQTPRYLIKTRGQQVTLSCSPISGHRSVSWYQQTPGQGLQFLFEYFSETQRNKGNFPGRFSGRQFSNSRSEMNVSTLELGDSALYLCASSLSSYRAGRSYEQYFGPGTRLTVT.

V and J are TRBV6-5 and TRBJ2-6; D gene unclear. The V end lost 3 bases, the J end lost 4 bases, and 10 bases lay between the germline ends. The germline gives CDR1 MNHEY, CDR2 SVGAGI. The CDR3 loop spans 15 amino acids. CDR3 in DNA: TGTGCCAGCAGTTATTGGGCGTCAGGGGCCAACGTCCTGACTTTC. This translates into CASSYWASGANVLTF.

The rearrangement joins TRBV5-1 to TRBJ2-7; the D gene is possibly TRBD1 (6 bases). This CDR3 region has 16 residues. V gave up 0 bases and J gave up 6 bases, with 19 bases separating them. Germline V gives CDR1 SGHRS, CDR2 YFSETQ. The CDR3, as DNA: TGCGCCAGCAGCTTGGCCGTCGCAGGGGATCGTCGCGAGCAGTACTTC. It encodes CASSLAVAGDRREQYF.

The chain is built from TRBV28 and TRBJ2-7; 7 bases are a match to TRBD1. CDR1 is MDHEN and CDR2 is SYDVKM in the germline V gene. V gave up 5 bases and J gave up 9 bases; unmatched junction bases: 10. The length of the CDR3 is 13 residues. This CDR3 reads CASSPTDRVRQYF. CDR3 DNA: TGTGCCAGCAGTCCTACCGACAGGGTAAGGCAGTACTTC.

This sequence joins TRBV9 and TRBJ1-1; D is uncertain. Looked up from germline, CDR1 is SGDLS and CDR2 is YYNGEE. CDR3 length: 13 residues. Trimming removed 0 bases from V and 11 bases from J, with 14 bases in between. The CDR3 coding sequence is TGTGCCAGCAGCGTAGCCGTGGGAGGAGAGGCTTTCTTT. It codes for CASSVAVGGEAFF. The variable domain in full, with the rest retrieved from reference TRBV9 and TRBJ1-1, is DSGVTQTPKHLITATGQRVTLRCSPRSGDLSVYWYQQSLDQGLQFLIQYYNGEERAKGNILERFSAQQFPDLHSELNLSSLELGDSALYFCASSVAVGGEAFFGQGTRLTVV.

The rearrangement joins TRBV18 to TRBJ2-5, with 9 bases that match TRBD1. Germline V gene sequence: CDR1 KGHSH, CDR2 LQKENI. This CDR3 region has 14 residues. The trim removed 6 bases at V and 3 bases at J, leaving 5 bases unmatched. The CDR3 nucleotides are TGTGCCAGCTCGCGGGACAGGGCCGAAGAGACCCAGTACTTC. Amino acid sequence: CASSRDRAEETQYF.

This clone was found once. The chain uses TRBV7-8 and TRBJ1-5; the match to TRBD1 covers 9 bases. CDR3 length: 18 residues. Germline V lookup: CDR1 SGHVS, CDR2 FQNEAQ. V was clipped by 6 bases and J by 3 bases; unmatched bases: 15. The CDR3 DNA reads TGTGCCAGCAGACCTCTGGGTGGGACAGGGCTTAACAATCAGCCCCAGCATTTT. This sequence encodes CASRPLGGTGLNNQPQHF.

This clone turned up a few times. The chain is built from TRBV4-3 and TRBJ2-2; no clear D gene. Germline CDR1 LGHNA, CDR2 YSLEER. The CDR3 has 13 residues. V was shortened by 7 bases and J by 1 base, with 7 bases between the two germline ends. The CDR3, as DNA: TGCGCCAGCATGGAGTGGAACACCGGGGAGCTGTTTTTT. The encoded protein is CASMEWNTGELFF.

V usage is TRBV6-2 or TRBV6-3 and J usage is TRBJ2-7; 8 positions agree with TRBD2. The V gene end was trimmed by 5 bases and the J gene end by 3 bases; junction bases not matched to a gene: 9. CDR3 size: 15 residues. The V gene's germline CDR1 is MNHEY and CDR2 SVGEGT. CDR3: CASSHPPSGFYEQYF. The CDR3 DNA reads TGTGCCAGCAGTCACCCCCCTAGCGGGTTCTACGAGCAGTACTTC.

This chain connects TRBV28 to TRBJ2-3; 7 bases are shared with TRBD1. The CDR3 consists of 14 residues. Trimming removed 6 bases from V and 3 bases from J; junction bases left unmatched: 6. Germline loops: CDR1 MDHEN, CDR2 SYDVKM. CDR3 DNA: TGTGCCAGCAGCCCGGGACAGCTAACAGATACGCAGTATTTT. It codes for CASSPGQLTDTQYF.

CDR3: CASSPHRGQYEQYF. The CDR3, as DNA: TGTGCCAGCAGCCCCCACAGGGGACAATACGAGCAGTACTTC. This chain uses TRBV7-9 with TRBJ2-7, with 7 bases lining up with TRBD1. Losses at the gene ends were 5 bases for V and 4 bases for J; bases not matched to a gene: 8. The CDR3 has 14 residues. CDR1 is SEHNR and CDR2 is FQNEAQ in the germline V gene (reference sequence).

The CDR3 loop reads CASSYSSMGKGSLHF. CDR3 sequence (DNA): TGTGCCAGCAGTTACTCGAGTATGGGTAAGGGGTCCCTCCACTTT. This chain links TRBV6-6 with TRBJ1-6, with D maybe TRBD1 (5 bases). Germline CDR1 MNHNY, CDR2 SVGAGI (reference sequence). The CDR3 has 15 amino acids. The ends were cut back, 0 bases at V and 14 bases at J, with 17 bases in the middle.

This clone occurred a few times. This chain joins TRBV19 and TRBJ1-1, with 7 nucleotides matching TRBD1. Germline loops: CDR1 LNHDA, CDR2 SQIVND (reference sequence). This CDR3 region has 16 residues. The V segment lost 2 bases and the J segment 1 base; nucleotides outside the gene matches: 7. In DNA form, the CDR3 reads TGTGCCAGTAGTATACCTGCCGGGACAGCGAACACTGAAGCTTTCTTT. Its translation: CASSIPAGTANTEAFF.

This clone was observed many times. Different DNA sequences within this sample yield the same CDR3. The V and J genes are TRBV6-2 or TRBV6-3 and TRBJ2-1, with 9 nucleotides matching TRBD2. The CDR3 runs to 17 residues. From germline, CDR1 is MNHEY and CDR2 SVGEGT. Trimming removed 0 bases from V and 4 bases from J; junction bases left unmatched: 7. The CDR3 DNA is TGTGCCAGCAGTTACTCCCCCCCTAGCGGGATATACAATGAGCAGTTCTTC. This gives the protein CASSYSPPSGIYNEQFF.

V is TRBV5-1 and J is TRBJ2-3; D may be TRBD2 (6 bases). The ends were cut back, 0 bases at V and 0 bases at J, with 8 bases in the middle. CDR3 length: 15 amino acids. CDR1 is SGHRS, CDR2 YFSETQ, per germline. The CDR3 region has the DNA TGCGCCAGCAGCTTGGATGGGACTAGCACAGATACGCAGTATTTT. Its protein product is CASSLDGTSTDTQYF.

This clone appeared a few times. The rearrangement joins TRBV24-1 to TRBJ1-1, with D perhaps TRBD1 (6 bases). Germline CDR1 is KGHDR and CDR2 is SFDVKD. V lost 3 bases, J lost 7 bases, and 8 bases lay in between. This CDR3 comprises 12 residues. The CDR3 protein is CATSDRTDEAFF. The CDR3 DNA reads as TGTGCCACCAGTGATAGGACAGATGAAGCTTTCTTT.

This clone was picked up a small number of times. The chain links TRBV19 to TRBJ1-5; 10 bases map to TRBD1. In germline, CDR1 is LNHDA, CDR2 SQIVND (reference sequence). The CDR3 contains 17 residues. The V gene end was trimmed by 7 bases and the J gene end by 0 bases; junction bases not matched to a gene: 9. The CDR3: CASTGQGGSYSNQPQHF. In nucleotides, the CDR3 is TGTGCCAGTACCGGACAGGGGGGAAGCTATAGCAATCAGCCCCAGCATTTT.